Included here is one TCR beta chain sequence, with context. The antigen remains undetermined. These data originate in a study of regulatory T cells in long-lasting Graves disease. Time point here: persistent/refractory GD, antithyroid drugs over 5 years with positive TRAb. The TCR library was made from RNA extracted from PBMCs. The guidelines of the American Thyroid Association were the basis for diagnosing Graves' disease. Study results and caveats: Favored gene segments in persistent disease were TRBV28, TRBJ1-2 and TRBJ2-5. Among persistent patients, a larger number of public clonotypes were shared (roughly 2,700) than among newly diagnosed patients (approximately 970).

The CDR3 extends over 13 amino acids. V shed 3 bases and J shed 4 bases, with 7 bases lying between them. CDR1 is SGHVS, CDR2 FQNEAQ, per germline. Libraries of TCR beta came from iRepertoire HTBI primers plus Arm-PCR of CDR3 regions. TCRdb processed the multiplex PCR reads anew with MiXCR; each CDR3 protein has one entry. The sample includes about 660,000 distinct CDR3 sequences, 25% to 30% of them seen just once. The receptor's source is a female donor with Graves disease. The chain recombines TRBV7-8 with TRBJ1-5; D remains ambiguous. Here the sequenced sample was peripheral blood mononuclear cells (PBMCs), taken when the disease was refractory, from a patient treated with antithyroid drugs. Here the CDR3 reads CASSFDTNQPQHF. The CDR3 bases are TGTGCCAGCAGCTTTGACACAAATCAGCCCCAGCATTTT.